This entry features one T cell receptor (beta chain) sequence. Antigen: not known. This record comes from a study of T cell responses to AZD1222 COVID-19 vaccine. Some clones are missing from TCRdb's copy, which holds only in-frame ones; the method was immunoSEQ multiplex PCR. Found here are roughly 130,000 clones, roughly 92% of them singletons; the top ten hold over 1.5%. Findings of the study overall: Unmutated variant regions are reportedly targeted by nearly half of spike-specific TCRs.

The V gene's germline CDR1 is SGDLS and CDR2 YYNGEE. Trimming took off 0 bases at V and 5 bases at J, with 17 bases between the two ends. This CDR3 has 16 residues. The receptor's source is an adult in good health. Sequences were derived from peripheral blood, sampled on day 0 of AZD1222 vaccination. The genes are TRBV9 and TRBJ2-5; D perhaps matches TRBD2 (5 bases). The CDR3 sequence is CASSVGPSPPQETQYF. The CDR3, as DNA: TGTGCCAGCAGCGTAGGGCCTAGCCCCCCACAGGAGACCCAGTACTTC.